This T cell receptor beta chain came from a study of CD8 T cells in ankylosing spondylitis. Study-level points and caveats: Clones linked with disease were CD8+ and fairly uncommon in the peripheral blood.

Germline V gives CDR1 KGHDR, CDR2 SFDVKD. V lost 6 bases, J lost 2 bases, and 3 bases stayed unmatched. This CDR3 has 16 amino acids. This clonotype was recorded at least ten times. Its antigen is unidentified. TCRdb ran MiXCR on the 5' RACE reads and lists one entry per CDR3 protein. The table records roughly 250,000 distinct CDR3 sequences, around 9.2% of them present only once. This chain joins TRBV24-1 and TRBJ2-1, with TRBD2 matching over 13 bases. The sequence derives from a male donor with ankylosing spondylitis or in good health (not recorded which). The sequencing sample was made of blood, either unsorted or a sorted T cell fraction (not recorded which). For the CDR3, the DNA is TGTGCCACCAGTCGCGGGACTAGCGGGGCCTACAATGAGCAGTTCTTC. Translating gives CATSRGTSGAYNEQFF.